This T cell receptor beta chain was sequenced for a study of blood T cell repertoires in COVID-19. Study-level information: Material from acute and convalescent COVID-19 was sourced from the United States, Italy and Spain.

Original analysis: The assay estimated nucleated cells by amplifying reference gene primers. The table came from immunoSEQ multiplex PCR; TCRdb's copy has only in-frame clones and leaves some out. V and J calls and clone size are given by that table; D and trimming were obtained from the DNA. The sample has more than 65,000 clones; about 83% are singletons. The V and J ends lost 3 bases and 7 bases respectively, with 9 bases between them. CDR1 is ENHRY and CDR2 is SYGVKD in the germline V gene. This CDR3 is 13 amino acids long. The rearrangement joins TRBV10-3 to TRBJ2-2; D uncertain. The source is a man in his fifties with active COVID-19. Sequencing was carried out using peripheral blood. CDR3 bases: TGTGCCATCAGTGAAATCCAGCGCGGGGAGCTGTTTTTT. This codes for CAISEIQRGELFF.